This is a list of T cell receptor beta chains from one sample in a study of CD8 T cells in ankylosing spondylitis. Each CDR3 protein is one row after TCRdb ran MiXCR on the 5' RACE reads. Here the sample spans more than 650,000 distinct CDR3 sequences, approximately 10% being singletons. Input material: blood, either unsorted or a sorted T cell fraction (not recorded which). The receptors were sampled from a male donor with ankylosing spondylitis. The CDR3 runs from the conserved cysteine through the conserved F or W. The D gene is left open where the match is weak. Clone size, where shown, is once, few, many, or a class for clones that have expanded.

CDR3aa: CASSTGALSSYEQYF
CDR3nt: TGTGCCAGCAGTACGGGGGCTCTCAGCTCCTACGAGCAGTACTTC
d_gene: -
v_gene: TRBV28
j_gene: TRBJ2-7
abundance: many

CDR3aa: CASSYDSLNEQFF
CDR3nt: TGTGCCAGCAGTTACGACAGTTTGAATGAGCAGTTCTTC
d_gene: -
v_gene: TRBV6-5
j_gene: TRBJ2-1
abundance: -

CDR3aa: CASSLQGAWNQPQHF
CDR3nt: TGTGCCAGCAGCCTACAGGGGGCTTGGAATCAGCCCCAGCATTTT
d_gene: TRBD1
v_gene: TRBV7-2
j_gene: TRBJ1-5
abundance: few

CDR3aa: CATSNLQETQYF
CDR3nt: TGTGCCACCAGCAACCTCCAAGAGACCCAGTACTTC
d_gene: -
v_gene: TRBV15
j_gene: TRBJ2-5
abundance: many

CDR3aa: CAISWSSYEQYF
CDR3nt: TGTGCCATCTCCTGGAGCTCCTACGAGCAGTACTTC
d_gene: -
v_gene: TRBV10-3
j_gene: TRBJ2-7
abundance: few

CDR3aa: CASSLGWSGELFF
CDR3nt: TGTGCCAGCAGTTTAGGGTGGTCCGGGGAGCTGTTTTTT
d_gene: -
v_gene: TRBV12-3/TRBV12-4
j_gene: TRBJ2-2
abundance: many

CDR3aa: CSAQTGPTEAFF
CDR3nt: TGCAGTGCGCAGACAGGGCCCACTGAAGCTTTCTTT
d_gene: TRBD1
v_gene: TRBV20-1
j_gene: TRBJ1-1
abundance: few

CDR3aa: CASSLDPGELTEQYF
CDR3nt: TGTGCCAGCAGCTTAGATCCGGGAGAGCTTACGGAGCAGTACTTC
d_gene: -
v_gene: TRBV13
j_gene: TRBJ2-7
abundance: -

CDR3aa: CAISESGDRRTQYF
CDR3nt: TGTGCCATCAGTGAGTCAGGAGACCGTAGGACCCAGTACTTC
d_gene: -
v_gene: TRBV10-3
j_gene: TRBJ2-5
abundance: -

CDR3aa: CSAAPDSYGYTF
CDR3nt: TGCAGTGCTGCCCCCGACAGCTATGGCTACACCTTC
d_gene: -
v_gene: TRBV20-1
j_gene: TRBJ1-2
abundance: once

CDR3aa: CSAEIRDRGYEQYF
CDR3nt: TGCAGTGCTGAGATCCGGGACAGGGGTTACGAGCAGTACTTC
d_gene: TRBD1
v_gene: TRBV20-1
j_gene: TRBJ2-7
abundance: few

CDR3aa: CASSQSRPGSTDTQYF
CDR3nt: TGTGCCAGCAGCCAATCACGTCCGGGGAGCACAGATACGCAGTATTTT
d_gene: -
v_gene: TRBV3-1
j_gene: TRBJ2-3
abundance: few

CDR3aa: CASKTPSAGDSPLHF
CDR3nt: TGTGCCAGCAAAACCCCCTCTGCGGGGGACTCACCCCTCCACTTT
d_gene: -
v_gene: TRBV5-5
j_gene: TRBJ1-6
abundance: few

CDR3aa: CAISQGQGAYNEQFF
CDR3nt: TGTGCCATCAGCCAGGGACAGGGGGCGTACAATGAGCAGTTCTTC
d_gene: TRBD1
v_gene: TRBV10-3
j_gene: TRBJ2-1
abundance: many

CDR3aa: CSARSPGLSSYEQYF
CDR3nt: TGCAGTGCTAGATCCCCGGGCCTCAGCTCCTACGAGCAGTACTTC
d_gene: -
v_gene: TRBV20-1
j_gene: TRBJ2-7
abundance: -

CDR3aa: CASSWGGQGPGDGYTF
CDR3nt: TGCGCCAGCAGCTGGGGAGGACAGGGGCCGGGGGATGGCTACACCTTC
d_gene: TRBD1
v_gene: TRBV5-1
j_gene: TRBJ1-2
abundance: few

CDR3aa: CASSPGLFPGADEQFF
CDR3nt: TGTGCCAGCAGCCCAGGGCTCTTTCCGGGAGCGGATGAGCAGTTCTTC
d_gene: -
v_gene: TRBV4-2
j_gene: TRBJ2-1
abundance: -

CDR3aa: CASSQENTEAFF
CDR3nt: TGTGCCAGCAGTCAAGAGAACACTGAAGCTTTCTTT
d_gene: -
v_gene: TRBV12-3/TRBV12-4
j_gene: TRBJ1-1
abundance: many

CDR3aa: CASTHRRLYNEQFF
CDR3nt: TGTGCCAGCACTCACCGCCGCTTATACAATGAGCAGTTCTTC
d_gene: -
v_gene: TRBV12-3/TRBV12-4
j_gene: TRBJ2-1
abundance: -

CDR3aa: CASSSPYRAASNQPQHF
CDR3nt: TGTGCCAGCAGCTCCCCTTACAGGGCGGCTAGCAATCAGCCCCAGCATTTT
d_gene: -
v_gene: TRBV7-2
j_gene: TRBJ1-5
abundance: -

CDR3aa: CASSQDQRQYF
CDR3nt: TGTGCCAGCAGCCAGGACCAGCGGCAGTATTTT
d_gene: -
v_gene: TRBV7-9
j_gene: TRBJ2-3
abundance: -

CDR3aa: CSVDRVADGYTF
CDR3nt: TGCAGCGTTGACCGGGTCGCGGATGGCTACACCTTC
d_gene: -
v_gene: TRBV29-1
j_gene: TRBJ1-2
abundance: -

CDR3aa: CSAPDLVGSPLHF
CDR3nt: TGCAGTGCGCCGGACTTGGTGGGGTCACCCCTCCACTTT
d_gene: -
v_gene: TRBV20-1
j_gene: TRBJ1-6
abundance: -

CDR3aa: CASREGLAGINEQFF
CDR3nt: TGTGCCAGCAGGGAGGGACTAGCGGGTATCAATGAGCAGTTCTTC
d_gene: TRBD2
v_gene: TRBV27
j_gene: TRBJ2-1
abundance: -

CDR3aa: CSAGTGDSPLHF
CDR3nt: TGCAGTGCCGGGACAGGGGATTCACCCCTCCACTTT
d_gene: TRBD1
v_gene: TRBV20-1
j_gene: TRBJ1-6
abundance: few

CDR3aa: CASSPRVLPGAFF
CDR3nt: TGCGCCAGCAGTCCCAGGGTCCTCCCTGGGGCTTTCTTT
d_gene: -
v_gene: TRBV10-2
j_gene: TRBJ1-1
abundance: few

CDR3aa: CASFRTGNTGELFF
CDR3nt: TGCGCCAGCTTTAGGACAGGGAACACCGGGGAGCTGTTTTTT
d_gene: TRBD1
v_gene: TRBV5-1
j_gene: TRBJ2-2
abundance: few

CDR3aa: CSARPAGEETQYF
CDR3nt: TGCAGTGCTCGTCCAGCGGGAGAGGAGACCCAGTACTTC
d_gene: TRBD2
v_gene: TRBV20-1
j_gene: TRBJ2-5
abundance: many

CDR3aa: CATSDYRAEGYEQYF
CDR3nt: TGTGCCACCAGTGATTACAGAGCGGAGGGCTACGAGCAGTACTTC
d_gene: -
v_gene: TRBV24-1
j_gene: TRBJ2-7
abundance: few

CDR3aa: CSVDSNYNEQFF
CDR3nt: TGCAGCGTTGATTCGAATTACAATGAGCAGTTCTTC
d_gene: -
v_gene: TRBV29-1
j_gene: TRBJ2-1
abundance: -

CDR3aa: CSAPVVGRSYNEQFF
CDR3nt: TGCAGTGCCCCGGTGGTCGGGCGCTCCTACAATGAGCAGTTCTTC
d_gene: -
v_gene: TRBV20-1
j_gene: TRBJ2-1
abundance: few

CDR3aa: CASSNPTGFNEQYF
CDR3nt: TGTGCCAGCAGTAACCCGACAGGGTTTAACGAGCAGTACTTC
d_gene: TRBD1
v_gene: TRBV6-5
j_gene: TRBJ2-7
abundance: -

CDR3aa: CASRTSGGYSYEQYF
CDR3nt: TGTGCCAGCAGGACTAGCGGGGGCTACTCCTACGAGCAGTACTTC
d_gene: TRBD2
v_gene: TRBV28
j_gene: TRBJ2-7
abundance: few

CDR3aa: CSARAIYGTDLTDTQYF
CDR3nt: TGCAGTGCTAGAGCAATTTATGGGACAGACCTCACAGATACGCAGTATTTT
d_gene: TRBD1
v_gene: TRBV20-1
j_gene: TRBJ2-3
abundance: -

CDR3aa: CASSPRGGALDTQYF
CDR3nt: TGTGCCAGCAGCCCCCGCGGGGGGGCCTTAGATACGCAGTATTTT
d_gene: TRBD2
v_gene: TRBV7-6
j_gene: TRBJ2-3
abundance: few

CDR3aa: CASSQDRSSEQFF
CDR3nt: TGTGCCAGCAGCCAAGATCGGTCAAGTGAGCAGTTCTTC
d_gene: -
v_gene: TRBV4-2
j_gene: TRBJ2-1
abundance: -

CDR3aa: CASRPGPNTEAYF
CDR3nt: TGTGCCAGCAGACCGGGCCCGAACACTGAAGCTTACTTT
d_gene: -
v_gene: TRBV7-2
j_gene: TRBJ1-1
abundance: -

CDR3aa: CAISDRAKGGYTF
CDR3nt: TGTGCGATCTCGGACAGGGCGAAAGGCGGCTACACCTTC
d_gene: TRBD1
v_gene: TRBV6-1
j_gene: TRBJ1-2
abundance: few

CDR3aa: CASSARSGGAPEQYF
CDR3nt: TGCGCCAGCAGTGCGCGGAGCGGGGGGGCCCCCGAGCAGTACTTC
d_gene: TRBD2
v_gene: TRBV5-1
j_gene: TRBJ2-7
abundance: -

CDR3aa: CASSLILEGGTEAFF
CDR3nt: TGTGCCAGCAGCTTAATCTTGGAAGGTGGTACTGAAGCTTTCTTT
d_gene: -
v_gene: TRBV7-8
j_gene: TRBJ1-1
abundance: -

CDR3aa: CASRTWADYGYTF
CDR3nt: TGCGCCAGCAGGACGTGGGCGGACTATGGCTACACCTTC
d_gene: -
v_gene: TRBV5-1
j_gene: TRBJ1-2
abundance: many

CDR3aa: CTVGDLAVIAGGREQFF
CDR3nt: TGCACCGTTGGGGATCTTGCGGTGATAGCGGGGGGTCGGGAGCAGTTCTTC
d_gene: TRBD2
v_gene: TRBV29-1
j_gene: TRBJ2-1
abundance: few

CDR3aa: CASSRNPGDQPQHF
CDR3nt: TGTGCCAGTAGTAGAAATCCCGGGGATCAGCCCCAGCATTTT
d_gene: -
v_gene: TRBV19
j_gene: TRBJ1-5
abundance: -

CDR3aa: CASSYLPRGLAGGGISYEQYF
CDR3nt: TGTGCCAGCAGTTACTTGCCCAGGGGTCTAGCGGGAGGAGGGATCTCCTACGAGCAGTACTTC
d_gene: TRBD2
v_gene: TRBV6-2/TRBV6-3
j_gene: TRBJ2-7
abundance: -

CDR3aa: CASSPVSGGPFQYF
CDR3nt: TGTGCCAGCAGCCCCGTTAGCGGGGGGCCCTTTCAGTACTTC
d_gene: TRBD2
v_gene: TRBV7-3
j_gene: TRBJ2-7
abundance: few

CDR3aa: CASSYSIGAAYEQYF
CDR3nt: TGTGCCAGCAGTTACTCGATAGGGGCCGCCTACGAGCAGTACTTC
d_gene: -
v_gene: TRBV6-5
j_gene: TRBJ2-7
abundance: few